What follows are 28 T cell receptor beta chains derived from one specimen sequenced in a study of shared clonotypes between healthy human individuals. The method was immunoSEQ multiplex PCR; TCRdb's version includes in-frame clones alone and lacks a portion of them. The repertoire holds 2 million to 2.5 million clones, 80% to 95% seen once, with 0.37% in the top ten. Sequencing was done on a sample of naive CD4+ T cells from PBMCs. Subset meaning: CD45RA+ positively selected. The receptors here all came from a man aged 18 to 29 in good health. Some clones in this sample may be carry-over from other donors' samples.

The chain joins TRBV29-1 to TRBJ1-2, with 7 bases identical to TRBD1. The CDR3 is made up of 14 amino acids. Per the germline V gene, CDR1 is SQVTM and CDR2 is ANQGSEA. The junction had 6 bases not matched to a gene; V was cut back by 1 base and J by 4 bases. As DNA, the CDR3 is TGCAGCGTTGAAGGGGGACAGTCCCGCTATGGCTACACCTTC. This gives the protein CSVEGGQSRYGYTF.

The genes are TRBV7-2 and TRBJ1-1; D unresolved. Germline V lookup: CDR1 SGHTA, CDR2 FQGNSA. The CDR3 is 15 residues long. Trimming cost V 2 bases and J 10 bases, with 20 bases left between them. The CDR3 DNA is TGTGCCAGCAGCTTAATGGGTATTGTAGGGAGCCCAGCTTTCTTT. Its translation is CASSLMGIVGSPAFF. The full variable domain, in which reference TRBV7-2 and TRBJ1-1 provide the parts outside the CDR3, is GAGVSQSPSNKVTEKGKDVELRCDPISGHTALYWYRQSLGQGLEFLIYFQGNSAPDKSGLPSDRFSAERTGGSVSTLTIQRTQQEDSAVYLCASSLMGIVGSPAFFGQGTRLTVV.

The chain joins TRBV5-1 to TRBJ1-1, with unresolved D. Germline V gives CDR1 SGHRS, CDR2 YFSETQ. The CDR3 totals 17 residues. V was cut by 1 base and J by 0 bases, with 16 bases left in between. Written as DNA, the CDR3 is TGCGCCAGCAGCTTGAGCGTCACCACGGGCCTGAACACTGAAGCTTTCTTT. Protein: CASSLSVTTGLNTEAFF.

In regard to this clone: Other DNA sequences from this sample encode an identical CDR3 as well. CDR3 residues: CASSLDPNYGYTF. In nucleotides, the CDR3 is TGCGCCAGCAGCCTTGACCCTAACTATGGCTACACCTTC. This rearrangement joins TRBV5-1 to TRBJ1-2; D uncertain. The V end was cut by 4 bases, the J end by 0 bases, with 7 bases between. The CDR3 length is 13 residues. Germline CDR1 SGHRS, CDR2 YFSETQ.

The V and J genes are TRBV5-4 and TRBJ2-1, with 9 bases lining up with TRBD2. The CDR3 is made up of 16 amino acids. Per the germline V gene, CDR1 is SGHNT and CDR2 is YYREEE (reference sequence). J gave up 5 bases and V 4 bases, and 10 bases lay outside the gene matches. CDR3 residues: CASSRTSAWGNNEQFF. The DNA for the CDR3 is TGTGCCAGCAGCCGGACTAGCGCCTGGGGAAACAATGAGCAGTTCTTC.

About this clone itself: Other DNA sequences within the sample encode an identical CDR3. V usage is TRBV6-1 and J usage is TRBJ1-4, with 9 bases identical to TRBD1. Germline V gene lookup returns CDR1 MNHNS and CDR2 SASEGT. CDR3 size: 15 residues. With 4 bases clipped from V and 5 bases from J, the junction kept 5 bases outside the gene matches. CDR3 sequence: CASSGMTGGNEKLFF. CDR3 coding DNA: TGTGCCAGCAGTGGAATGACAGGGGGAAATGAAAAACTGTTTTTT.

The gene calls are TRBV27 and TRBJ2-1; D is unresolved. V was trimmed by 4 bases and J by 5 bases, leaving 12 bases between them. Germline values: CDR1 MNHEY, CDR2 SMNVEV (reference sequence). The CDR3 loop spans 14 amino acids. DNA of the CDR3: TGTGCCAGCAGTTCGTGGCGGCGGAACAATGAGCAGTTCTTC. Its protein is CASSSWRRNNEQFF.

The chain uses TRBV7-3 and TRBJ2-3, with TRBD2 identical over 12 bases. Germline values: CDR1 SGHTA, CDR2 FQGTGA. This CDR3 contains 19 residues. J gave up 4 bases and V 1 base, and 12 bases lay outside the gene matches. DNA of the CDR3: TGTGCCAGCAGCTTAAATGGGCTAGCGGGAGGGCCACGGTCAGATACGCAGTATTTT. It encodes CASSLNGLAGGPRSDTQYF.

The chain is built from TRBV5-1 and TRBJ2-3; D tentatively reads TRBD1 or TRBD2 (5 bases each). This CDR3 spans 17 amino acids. Germline CDR1 is SGHRS and CDR2 is YFSETQ. Trimming removed 5 bases at V and 2 bases at J, with 21 bases between. The CDR3 loop reads CASRSALGRSITDTQYF. CDR3 DNA: TGCGCCAGCAGGTCGGCCCTGGGACGGAGTATCACAGATACGCAGTATTTT.

V and J are TRBV5-1 and TRBJ2-5; D remains ambiguous. V was shortened by 7 bases and J by 5 bases, with 15 bases between the two germline ends. Germline CDR1 reads SGHRS; CDR2 reads YFSETQ. The CDR3 totals 13 residues. The CDR3 nucleotides read TGCGCCAGCCACGAGCCCCTCGGGGAGACCCAGTACTTC. Translating gives CASHEPLGETQYF. Full variable domain (missing parts from reference TRBV5-1 and TRBJ2-5): KAGVTQTPRYLIKTRGQQVTLSCSPISGHRSVSWYQQTPGQGLQFLFEYFSETQRNKGNFPGRFSGRQFSNSRSEMNVSTLELGDSALYLCASHEPLGETQYFGPGTRLLVL.

This clone was counted a single time. The chain is built from TRBV29-1 and TRBJ2-3; 9 bases match TRBD1. This CDR3 spans 18 amino acids. Germline CDR1 is SQVTM and CDR2 is ANQGSEA. V was clipped by 3 bases and J by 6 bases; unmatched bases: 19. The CDR3 DNA follows: TGCAGCGTTGAGATGAACGCCCCGGGACAGGGAGGGGCCGATACGCAGTATTTT. Translation: CSVEMNAPGQGGADTQYF.

The J gene is TRBJ1-5, the V gene TRBV18, with D unresolved. CDR1 is KGHSH and CDR2 is LQKENI in the germline V gene. This CDR3 spans 13 amino acids. Trimming cost V 3 bases and J 7 bases, with 10 bases left between them. The CDR3: CASSPTTYQPQHF. The DNA for the CDR3 is TGTGCCAGCTCACCCACTACATACCAGCCCCAGCATTTT.

The J gene is TRBJ2-1, the V gene TRBV30; 10 nucleotides align to TRBD2. Per germline, CDR1 GTSNPN and CDR2 SVGIG (reference sequence). With V trimmed by 5 bases and J by 4 bases, 8 bases remained unmatched. This CDR3 has 15 residues. CDR3 nucleotides: TGTGCCTGGCAAATCCTAGCGGGAGTATACAATGAGCAGTTCTTC. This sequence encodes CAWQILAGVYNEQFF. The full variable domain, its missing parts supplied by reference TRBV30 and TRBJ2-1, is SQTIHQWPATLVQPVGSPLSLECTVEGTSNPNLYWYRQAAGRGLQLLFYSVGIGQISSEVPQNLSASRPQDRQFILSSKKLLLSDSGFYLCAWQILAGVYNEQFFGPGTRLTVL.

The chain combines TRBV27 with TRBJ2-7, with D unresolved. CDR1 is MNHEY, CDR2 SMNVEV, per germline (reference sequence). The CDR3 has 17 residues. V was trimmed by 3 bases and J by 0 bases, leaving 18 bases between them. DNA of the CDR3: TGTGCCAGCAGTTTTTCTCGGTGGACGGCGAGCTCCTACGAGCAGTACTTC. Amino acids: CASSFSRWTASSYEQYF.

As concerns this clone: The sample carries other DNA sequences with the same CDR3. This sequence joins TRBV30 and TRBJ2-1; no definite D call. The CDR3 contains 12 residues. The germline V gene encodes CDR1 GTSNPN and CDR2 SVGIG (reference sequence). The V gene lost 2 bases and the J gene lost 7 bases, with 9 bases spanning the gap. The CDR3 nucleotides read TGTGCCTGGAGTCCGTCCGGGAATGAGCAGTTCTTC. Encoded protein: CAWSPSGNEQFF.

The chain uses TRBV27 and TRBJ2-7, with 15 bases aligning to TRBD2. This CDR3 is 19 amino acids long. From germline, CDR1 is MNHEY and CDR2 SMNVEV (reference sequence). V shed 0 bases, J shed 5 bases, and the junction held 11 bases outside the gene matches. The CDR3 DNA follows: TGTGCCAGCAGTTTATCCGGACTAGCGGGAGGGCCTAGGTCCCACGAGCAGTACTTC. This translates into CASSLSGLAGGPRSHEQYF.

The V gene is TRBV7-2, the J gene TRBJ2-1, with TRBD2 identical over 11 bases. The germline V gene has CDR1 SGHTA and CDR2 FQGNSA. CDR3 length equals 15 residues. The V segment lost 5 bases and the J segment 5 bases; nucleotides outside the gene matches: 5. For the CDR3, the DNA is TGTGCCAGCAGCCCGACTAGCGGGGCGAACAATGAGCAGTTCTTC. Translation gives CASSPTSGANNEQFF. The entire variable domain, with the rest obtained from reference TRBV7-2 and TRBJ2-1, is as follows: GAGVSQSPSNKVTEKGKDVELRCDPISGHTALYWYRQSLGQGLEFLIYFQGNSAPDKSGLPSDRFSAERTGGSVSTLTIQRTQQEDSAVYLCASSPTSGANNEQFFGPGTRLTVL.

This chain joins TRBV28 and TRBJ1-5; a weak D match, TRBD1 (6 bases). With 4 bases removed from V and 1 base from J, the gap between germline ends came to 23 bases. The CDR3 runs 19 residues. Germline V gene data show CDR1 as MDHEN and CDR2 as SYDVKM. Here the CDR3 reads CASSSPPGRRGISNQPQHF. DNA of the CDR3: TGTGCCAGCAGTTCACCTCCAGGGCGAAGGGGGATCAGCAATCAGCCCCAGCATTTT.

The chain joins TRBV5-4 to TRBJ2-7; 8 nucleotides line up with TRBD2. V was pared by 1 base and J by 4 bases, with 7 bases of the junction left unmatched. Germline CDR1 reads SGHNT; CDR2 reads YYREEE (reference sequence). This CDR3 has 15 residues. Written as DNA, the CDR3 is TGTGCCAGCAGCTTGCCGGGAGGGCCGAGGTACGAGCAGTACTTC. This translates into CASSLPGGPRYEQYF.

To note about this clone: Other nucleotide sequences from this sample produce the same CDR3. V gene TRBV19 combines with J gene TRBJ2-7, with D unclear. Trimming pared 3 bases from V and 2 bases from J, leaving 8 bases between. The V gene's germline CDR1 is LNHDA and CDR2 SQIVND (reference sequence). There are 13 residues in the CDR3. The CDR3, as DNA: TGTGCCAGTAGTATCGGCGGAACCTACGAGCAGTACTTC. The encoded protein is CASSIGGTYEQYF.

This clone was counted a single time. This chain uses TRBV6-1 with TRBJ2-1; 11 bases map to TRBD2. Germline V CDR1 and CDR2: MNHNS, SASEGT. The V segment lost 7 bases and the J segment 6 bases; nucleotides outside the gene matches: 8. The CDR3 has 15 residues. The CDR3 nucleotides read TGTGCCAGCAATATATTAGCGGGAGGGGTCAATGAGCAGTTCTTC. Translated, it gives CASNILAGGVNEQFF.

V and J are TRBV9 and TRBJ2-1; D call uncertain. The CDR3 totals 15 residues. Germline V gene lookup returns CDR1 SGDLS and CDR2 YYNGEE. Trimming left V 0 bases short and J 0 bases short, with 7 bases between. CDR3 in amino acids: CASSVGSNSYNEQFF. The CDR3 region has the DNA TGTGCCAGCAGCGTAGGATCCAACTCCTACAATGAGCAGTTCTTC.

On this clone itself: Other nucleotide sequences from this sample produce the same CDR3. CDR3 loop: CASSPLAGEGYEQYF. For the CDR3, the DNA is TGCGCCAGCAGCCCATTAGCGGGAGAAGGCTACGAGCAGTACTTC. The rearrangement joins TRBV5-1 to TRBJ2-7; TRBD2 aligns across 9 bases. The CDR3 is 15 amino acids. CDR1 SGHRS and CDR2 YFSETQ come from the germline V gene. The V and J ends lost 4 bases and 3 bases, in that order; junction bases with no gene match: 8.

Turning to this clone: This same CDR3 is encoded by further DNA sequences in the sample. This chain links TRBV19 with TRBJ2-6; the D gene is possibly TRBD1 (5 bases). Germline values: CDR1 LNHDA, CDR2 SQIVND (reference sequence). V was shortened by 3 bases and J by 2 bases, with 8 bases between the two germline ends. The CDR3 length is 15 residues. The CDR3 DNA reads TGTGCCAGTAGTATCTGGGGCGCTGGGGCCAACGTCCTGACTTTC. This gives the protein CASSIWGAGANVLTF.

The chain combines TRBV6-1 with TRBJ1-1; TRBD1 might be the D (6 bases). Between the trimmed V and J ends, which lost 5 bases and 6 bases, there was a span of 16 bases. This CDR3 is built from 14 residues. Germline V CDR1 and CDR2: MNHNS, SASEGT. The CDR3 nucleotides are TGTGCCAGCAGTTGGGGGGCGCAAATCCCTGAAGCTTTCTTT. It codes for CASSWGAQIPEAFF.

The CDR3 loop reads CASSRGSGTRENEKLFF. As DNA, the CDR3 is TGCGCCAGCAGCCGGGGGTCCGGGACGAGAGAAAATGAAAAACTGTTTTTT. The genes are TRBV4-3 and TRBJ1-4; possible D gene TRBD1, 5 bases. The CDR3 length is 17 residues. Trimming took off 4 bases at V and 5 bases at J, with 20 bases between the two ends. Germline V gene lookup returns CDR1 LGHNA and CDR2 YSLEER.

V is TRBV4-1 and J is TRBJ2-4, with D possibly being TRBD2 (5 bases). The CDR3 has 16 residues. The ends were cut back, 0 bases at V and 3 bases at J, with 12 bases in the middle. Germline CDR1 MGHRA, CDR2 YSYEKL. The CDR3 region is CASSQDPSGNKNIQYF. CDR3 DNA sequence: TGCGCCAGCAGCCAAGATCCTTCCGGGAACAAAAACATTCAGTACTTC.

V is TRBV7-9 and J is TRBJ2-2, with TRBD2 matching 9 bases. V trimming: 5 bases; J trimming: 4 bases; junction bases outside the gene matches: 5. CDR1 is SEHNR and CDR2 is FQNEAQ in the germline V gene (reference sequence). The CDR3 has 15 residues. This CDR3 reads CASSLGLASTGELFF. The CDR3 DNA follows: TGTGCCAGCAGCCTCGGACTAGCGAGCACCGGGGAGCTGTTTTTT.